The 12 T cell receptor beta chains listed next were all sequenced from one sample in a study of T cells after posttransplantation cyclophosphamide. Treatment was busulfan-fludarabine conditioning, a marrow graft, and cyclophosphamide on days +3 and +4. Method: immunoSEQ multiplex PCR; TCRdb's copy keeps in-frame clones and lacks some. Here the sample spans some 45,000 clones, 80% to 95% being singletons. The input for sequencing was PBMCs, taken roughly 59 days after allogeneic stem cell transplant with posttransplant cyclophosphamide. The receptors originated from a male patient aged 60-70 years who received an allogeneic stem cell transplant from a related donor and was CMV-positive. Part of the T cells may come from the graft donor.

The chain couples TRBV27 to TRBJ2-7; 8 bases are shared with TRBD2. The CDR3 has 14 residues. J gave up 5 bases and V 6 bases, and 9 bases lay outside the gene matches. CDR1 and CDR2 (germline): MNHEY, SMNVEV (reference sequence). CDR3: CASRTGTRVNEQYF. In nucleotides, the CDR3 is TGTGCCAGCAGAACCGGGACTAGGGTTAACGAGCAGTACTTC.

CDR3 DNA: TGTGCCAGCAGCAATTTTGGCAGGGAGGCCGGGGAGCTGTTTTTT. This translates into CASSNFGREAGELFF. This chain links TRBV21-1 with TRBJ2-2; the D call of TRBD2 is as the table states it, not checked on the DNA. TRBV21-1 is classified as a pseudogene. The CDR3 has 15 residues.

The chain combines TRBV6-1 with TRBJ2-7; TRBD2 aligns across 11 bases. V dropped 6 bases and J dropped 4; count of bases not matched to a gene: 8. The CDR3 runs 15 residues. Per the germline V gene, CDR1 is MNHNS and CDR2 is SASEGT. CDR3 loop: CASSPQTSGVYEQYV. The CDR3, as DNA: TGTGCCAGCAGCCCCCAGACTAGCGGGGTTTACGAGCAGTACGTC.

This rearrangement joins TRBV5-5 to TRBJ2-2, with D possibly being TRBD2 (6 bases). Germline V gives CDR1 SGHKS, CDR2 YYEKEE (reference sequence). This CDR3 is 16 amino acids long. V lost 2 bases, J lost 2 bases, and 13 bases lay in between. This CDR3 reads CASSLRAGLNTGELFF. Here the CDR3 DNA reads TGTGCCAGCAGCTTACGGGCGGGACTCAACACCGGGGAGCTGTTTTTT.

The chain recombines TRBV9 with TRBJ2-4, with 9 positions matching TRBD2. V shed 4 bases, J shed 3 bases, and the junction held 8 bases outside the gene matches. The CDR3 covers 16 residues. Germline lookup yields CDR1 SGDLS and CDR2 YYNGEE. CDR3 in DNA: TGTGCCAGCAGCCCGGCGGGAGGGTGGGACAAAAACATTCAGTACTTC. Amino acids: CASSPAGGWDKNIQYF.

The chain uses TRBV10-3 and TRBJ1-4; 10 bases fit TRBD1. Trimming at V came to 4 bases and at J to 10 bases, leaving 6 bases not matched to a gene. CDR1 ENHRY and CDR2 SYGVKD come from the germline V gene. The CDR3 is made up of 14 amino acids. The CDR3 DNA follows: TGTGCCATCAGTGGACAGGGGGCCGAGGGAAAACTGTTTTTT. Protein: CAISGQGAEGKLFF.

The rearrangement links TRBV20-1 to TRBJ2-1; no clear D gene. The CDR3 runs to 10 residues. Germline V gene lookup returns CDR1 DFQATT and CDR2 SNEGSKA (reference sequence). Trimming left V 5 bases short and J 7 bases short, with 6 bases between. The CDR3 is CSAVGNEQFF. The CDR3 DNA reads as TGCAGTGCTGTCGGGAATGAGCAGTTCTTC.

This sequence joins TRBV10-2 and TRBJ1-2; D is unclear. V lost 1 base and J lost 5, with 14 bases in between. CDR3 length equals 15 residues. From germline, CDR1 is WSHSY and CDR2 SAAADI. CDR3 DNA: TGCGCCAGCAGTGAGTACCTCCCCGGAGGGTATGGCTACACCTTC. As protein: CASSEYLPGGYGYTF.

This clone came up a few times. V usage is TRBV9 and J usage is TRBJ1-2; no clear D. Germline assignment: CDR1 SGDLS and CDR2 YYNGEE. V lost 4 bases and J 13 bases, leaving 17 bases between the germline ends. This CDR3 has 12 amino acids. The CDR3 DNA reads TGTGCCAGCAGCCTTATACTAGGGCCTCCCACCTTC. Amino acid sequence: CASSLILGPPTF.

This clone has a single count. J is TRBJ2-6 and V is TRBV30; tentative D call: TRBD1 (6 bases). This CDR3 is built from 16 residues. V lost 2 bases, J lost 4 bases, and 15 bases lay in between. CDR1 and CDR2 from the germline V gene are GTSNPN and SVGIG (reference sequence). CDR3 protein: CAWSPFTGPGANVLTF. The DNA of the CDR3 is TGTGCCTGGAGTCCCTTTACAGGGCCGGGGGCCAACGTCCTGACTTTC.

The gene calls are TRBV27 and TRBJ2-7; D is perhaps TRBD2 (6 bases). V was cut by 6 bases and J by 3 bases, with 18 bases left in between. The CDR3 totals 15 residues. The germline V gene has CDR1 MNHEY and CDR2 SMNVEV (reference sequence). The CDR3 sequence: CASRTGGSNVYEQYF. CDR3 bases: TGTGCCAGCAGGACCGGAGGGTCGAACGTCTACGAGCAGTACTTC.

The J gene is TRBJ2-2, the V gene TRBV5-1; 7 nucleotides agree with TRBD1. The CDR3 has 15 residues. Per the germline V gene, CDR1 is SGHRS and CDR2 is YFSETQ. Germline trimming cut 0 bases from V and 3 bases from J; bases unmatched to any gene: 2. In DNA, the CDR3 is TGCGCCAGCAGCTTGGTAGGGGGCGACACCGGGGAGCTGTTTTTT. Protein sequence: CASSLVGGDTGELFF.